This T cell receptor beta chain was captured in a study of cytomegalovirus exposure and HLA in healthy donors. Overall study results and limits: One cluster of highly shared sequence variants probably arose as a sequencing artifact.

Details on this clone: Its specificity is not known.

In the PCR, 60 Vbeta and 13 Jbeta primers were used. TCRdb's copy holds only in-frame clones and misses some; the assay was immunoSEQ multiplex PCR. Counted here are 150,000 or so clones, 80% to 85% occurring once; the ten biggest clones make up under 2%. This sequence originates from a man younger than 35 in good health and CMV-seronegative. Sequenced material: PBMCs.

CDR3 sequence: CASSFLTGSREKLFF. CDR3 coding DNA: TGTGCCAGCAGTTTCTTGACAGGGTCGAGAGAAAAACTGTTTTTT. The chain recombines TRBV28 with TRBJ1-4, with 7 bases fitting TRBD1. This CDR3 region has 15 residues. CDR1 and CDR2 (germline): MDHEN, SYDVKM. J was trimmed by 8 bases and V by 3 bases; bases with no gene match: 9.